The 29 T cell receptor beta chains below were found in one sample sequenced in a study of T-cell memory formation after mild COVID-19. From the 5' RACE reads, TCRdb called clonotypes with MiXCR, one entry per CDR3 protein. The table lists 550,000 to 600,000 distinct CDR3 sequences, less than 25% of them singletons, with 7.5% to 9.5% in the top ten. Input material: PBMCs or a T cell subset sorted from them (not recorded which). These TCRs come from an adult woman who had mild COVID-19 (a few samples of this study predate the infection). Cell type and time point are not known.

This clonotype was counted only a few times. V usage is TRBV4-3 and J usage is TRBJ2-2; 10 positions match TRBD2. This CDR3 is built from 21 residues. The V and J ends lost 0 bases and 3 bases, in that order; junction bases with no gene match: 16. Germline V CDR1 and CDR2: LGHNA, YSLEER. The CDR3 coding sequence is TGCGCCAGCAGCCAAGAAGTCAGGCTAGCGGGAGTATATAGGGACACCGGGGAGCTGTTTTTT. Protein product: CASSQEVRLAGVYRDTGELFF.

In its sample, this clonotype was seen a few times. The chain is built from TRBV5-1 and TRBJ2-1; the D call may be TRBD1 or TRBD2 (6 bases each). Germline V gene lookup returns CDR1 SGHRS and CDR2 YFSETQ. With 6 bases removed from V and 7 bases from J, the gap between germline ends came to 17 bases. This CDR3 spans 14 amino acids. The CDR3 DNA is TGCGCCAGCATTCCGGGGGCAGGGCTTAATGAGCAGTTCTTC. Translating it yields CASIPGAGLNEQFF. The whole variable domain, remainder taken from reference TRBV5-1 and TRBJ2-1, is KAGVTQTPRYLIKTRGQQVTLSCSPISGHRSVSWYQQTPGQGLQFLFEYFSETQRNKGNFPGRFSGRQFSNSRSEMNVSTLELGDSALYLCASIPGAGLNEQFFGPGTRLTVL.

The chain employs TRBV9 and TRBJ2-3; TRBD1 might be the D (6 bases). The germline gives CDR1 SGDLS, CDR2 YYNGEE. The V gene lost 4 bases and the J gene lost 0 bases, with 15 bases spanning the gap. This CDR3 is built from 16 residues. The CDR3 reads CASSTPGTTSTDTQYF. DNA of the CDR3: TGTGCCAGCAGCACCCCCGGGACAACTAGCACAGATACGCAGTATTTT.

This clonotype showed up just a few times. The CDR3 bases are TGTGCCAGCAGTTACCGAACCCGCCTAGCGGGAGGGCCGAATGAGCAGTTCTTC. The encoded protein is CASSYRTRLAGGPNEQFF. This chain joins TRBV6-7 and TRBJ2-1; 12 bases agree with TRBD2. TRBV6-7 is an ORF; its function is uncertain. The CDR3 has 18 residues. V shed 2 bases, J shed 7 bases, and the junction held 12 bases outside the gene matches.

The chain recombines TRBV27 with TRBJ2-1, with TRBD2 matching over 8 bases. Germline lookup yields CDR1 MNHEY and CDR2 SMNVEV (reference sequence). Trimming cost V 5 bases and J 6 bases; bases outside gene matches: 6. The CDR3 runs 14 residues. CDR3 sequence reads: CASSIAGLGNEQFF. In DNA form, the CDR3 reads TGTGCCAGCAGTATAGCGGGGTTGGGCAATGAGCAGTTCTTC.

DNA of the CDR3: TGTGCCAGCACCTTCCAGAAGGTACTCCAGTACTTC. Protein sequence: CASTFQKVLQYF. The genes are TRBV2 and TRBJ2-7; unclear D gene. Germline V gives CDR1 SNHLY, CDR2 FYNNEI. Deletions cut 7 bases from V and 10 bases from J, with 17 bases between. CDR3 length: 12 amino acids.

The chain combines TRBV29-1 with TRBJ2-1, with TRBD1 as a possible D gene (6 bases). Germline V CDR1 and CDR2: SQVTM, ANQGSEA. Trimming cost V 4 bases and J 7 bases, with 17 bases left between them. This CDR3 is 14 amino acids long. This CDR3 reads CSVGWQGLMNEQFF. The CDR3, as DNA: TGCAGCGTTGGGTGGCAGGGGTTGATGAATGAGCAGTTCTTC.

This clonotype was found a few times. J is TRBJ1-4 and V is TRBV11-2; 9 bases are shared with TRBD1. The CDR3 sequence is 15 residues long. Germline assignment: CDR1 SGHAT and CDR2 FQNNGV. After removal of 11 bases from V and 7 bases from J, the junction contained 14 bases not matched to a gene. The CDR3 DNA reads TGTGCCTCGAGTATTACAGGGGGCCAAGGTGAAAAACTGTTTTTT. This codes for CASSITGGQGEKLFF.

The CDR3 reads CASSVKMNTEAFF. In DNA, the CDR3 is TGTGCCAGCAGCGTAAAAATGAACACTGAAGCTTTCTTT. This chain connects TRBV9 to TRBJ1-1; D uncertain. The V and J ends lost 1 base and 0 bases respectively, with 4 bases between them. CDR1 is SGDLS, CDR2 YYNGEE, per germline. The CDR3 extends over 13 amino acids.

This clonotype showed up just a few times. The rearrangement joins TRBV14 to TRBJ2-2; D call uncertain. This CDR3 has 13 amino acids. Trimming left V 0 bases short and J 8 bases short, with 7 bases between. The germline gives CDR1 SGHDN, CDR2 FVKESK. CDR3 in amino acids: CASSQDIRGELFF. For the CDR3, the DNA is TGTGCCAGCAGCCAAGACATACGGGGGGAGCTGTTTTTT.

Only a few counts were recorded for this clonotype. As DNA, the CDR3 is TGTGCCAGCAGCGTAGTCGGTGTGGAGTCCAATGAGCAGTTCTTC. This codes for CASSVVGVESNEQFF. The chain couples TRBV9 to TRBJ2-1; D call uncertain. The CDR3 totals 15 residues. Per germline, CDR1 SGDLS and CDR2 YYNGEE. The V gene lost 0 bases and the J gene lost 6 bases, with 13 bases spanning the gap.

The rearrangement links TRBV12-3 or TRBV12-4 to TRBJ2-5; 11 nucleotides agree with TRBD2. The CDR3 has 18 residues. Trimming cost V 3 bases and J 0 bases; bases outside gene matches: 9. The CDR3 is CASSFGTSGGGYQETQYF. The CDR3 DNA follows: TGTGCCAGCAGTTTCGGTACTAGCGGGGGAGGGTACCAAGAGACCCAGTACTTC.

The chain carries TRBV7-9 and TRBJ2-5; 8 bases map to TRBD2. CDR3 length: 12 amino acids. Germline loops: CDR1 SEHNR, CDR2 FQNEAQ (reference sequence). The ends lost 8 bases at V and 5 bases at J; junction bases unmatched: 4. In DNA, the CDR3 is TGTGCCAGCGAGCCGGGGGGGGAGACCCAGTACTTC. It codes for CASEPGGETQYF.

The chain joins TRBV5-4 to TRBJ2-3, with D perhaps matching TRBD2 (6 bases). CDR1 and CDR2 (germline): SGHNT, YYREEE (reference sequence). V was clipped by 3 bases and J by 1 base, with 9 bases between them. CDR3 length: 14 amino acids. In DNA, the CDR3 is TGTGCCAGCAGCTCGGGACTGCGCACAGATACGCAGTATTTT. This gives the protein CASSSGLRTDTQYF. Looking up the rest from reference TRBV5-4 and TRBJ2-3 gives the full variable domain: ETGVTQSPTHLIKTRGQQVTLRCSSQSGHNTVSWYQQALGQGPQFIFQYYREEENGRGNFPPRFSGLQFPNYSSELNVNALELDDSALYLCASSSGLRTDTQYFGPGTRLTVL.

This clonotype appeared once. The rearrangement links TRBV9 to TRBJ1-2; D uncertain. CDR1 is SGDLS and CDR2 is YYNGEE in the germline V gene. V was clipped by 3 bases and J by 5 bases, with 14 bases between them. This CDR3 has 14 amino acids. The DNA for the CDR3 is TGTGCCAGCAGCGCCTATAATAGTGGGTATGGCTACACCTTC. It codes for CASSAYNSGYGYTF.

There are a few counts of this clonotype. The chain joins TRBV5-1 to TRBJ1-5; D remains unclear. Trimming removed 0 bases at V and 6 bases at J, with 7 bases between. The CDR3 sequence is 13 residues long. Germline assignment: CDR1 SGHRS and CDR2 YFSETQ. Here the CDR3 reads CASSLAEPQPQHF. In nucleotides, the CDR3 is TGCGCCAGCAGCTTGGCAGAGCCTCAGCCCCAGCATTTT.

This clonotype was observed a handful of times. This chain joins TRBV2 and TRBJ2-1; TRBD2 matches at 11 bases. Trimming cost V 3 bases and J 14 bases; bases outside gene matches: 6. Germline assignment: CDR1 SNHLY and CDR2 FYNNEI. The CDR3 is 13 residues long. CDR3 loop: CASSEDSGRGKFF. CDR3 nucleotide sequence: TGTGCCAGCAGTGAGGATAGCGGGAGGGGCAAGTTCTTC.

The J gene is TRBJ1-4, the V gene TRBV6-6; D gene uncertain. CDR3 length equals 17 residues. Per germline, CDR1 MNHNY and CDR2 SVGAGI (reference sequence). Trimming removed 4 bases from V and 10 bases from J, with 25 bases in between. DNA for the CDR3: TGTGCCAGCAGTTGGGAAACTCCAATAGGTCGGGATGGAAAACTGTTTTTT. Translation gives CASSWETPIGRDGKLFF.

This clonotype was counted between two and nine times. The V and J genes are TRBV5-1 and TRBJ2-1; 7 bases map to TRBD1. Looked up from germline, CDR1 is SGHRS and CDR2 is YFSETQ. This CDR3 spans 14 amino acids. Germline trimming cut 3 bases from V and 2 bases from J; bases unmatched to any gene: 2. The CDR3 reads CASSWGTAYNEQFF. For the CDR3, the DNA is TGCGCCAGCAGCTGGGGGACAGCCTACAATGAGCAGTTCTTC.

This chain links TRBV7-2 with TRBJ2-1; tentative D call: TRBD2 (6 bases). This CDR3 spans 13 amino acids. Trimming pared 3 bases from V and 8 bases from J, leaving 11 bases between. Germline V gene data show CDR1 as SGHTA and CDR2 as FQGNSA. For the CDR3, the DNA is TGTGCCAGCAGCTTCCTAGCGTTAGATGAGCAGTTCTTC. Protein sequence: CASSFLALDEQFF.

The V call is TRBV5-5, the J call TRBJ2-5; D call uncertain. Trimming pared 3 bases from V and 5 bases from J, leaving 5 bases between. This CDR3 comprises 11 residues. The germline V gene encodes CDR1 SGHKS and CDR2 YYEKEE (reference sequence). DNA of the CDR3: TGTGCCAGCAGCTACACCGAGACCCAGTACTTC. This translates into CASSYTETQYF.

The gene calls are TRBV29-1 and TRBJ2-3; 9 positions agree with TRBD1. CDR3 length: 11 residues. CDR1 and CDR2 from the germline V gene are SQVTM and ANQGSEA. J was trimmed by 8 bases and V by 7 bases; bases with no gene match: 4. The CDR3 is CSGTGDGTQYF. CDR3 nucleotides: TGCAGCGGGACAGGGGATGGTACGCAGTATTTT.

The CDR3 sequence: CASSTLGWSGGATDTQYF. Here the CDR3 DNA reads TGTGCCAGCAGCACCCTGGGATGGAGCGGGGGGGCCACAGATACGCAGTATTTT. This chain connects TRBV12-3 or TRBV12-4 to TRBJ2-3; 10 bases agree with TRBD2. V shed 6 bases, J shed 2 bases, and the junction held 14 bases outside the gene matches. This CDR3 contains 18 residues.

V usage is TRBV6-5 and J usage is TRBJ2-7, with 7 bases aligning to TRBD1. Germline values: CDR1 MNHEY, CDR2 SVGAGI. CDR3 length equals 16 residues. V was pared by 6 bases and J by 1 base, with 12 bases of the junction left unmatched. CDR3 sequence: CASSISQGITSYEQYF. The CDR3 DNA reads TGTGCCAGCAGCATATCACAGGGGATAACTTCCTACGAGCAGTACTTC.

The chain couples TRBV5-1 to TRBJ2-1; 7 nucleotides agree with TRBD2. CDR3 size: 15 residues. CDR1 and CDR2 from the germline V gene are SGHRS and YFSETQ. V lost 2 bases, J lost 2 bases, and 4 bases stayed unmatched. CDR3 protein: CASSFGGSAYNEQFF. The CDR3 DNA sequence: TGCGCCAGCAGCTTCGGGGGGAGCGCCTACAATGAGCAGTTCTTC.

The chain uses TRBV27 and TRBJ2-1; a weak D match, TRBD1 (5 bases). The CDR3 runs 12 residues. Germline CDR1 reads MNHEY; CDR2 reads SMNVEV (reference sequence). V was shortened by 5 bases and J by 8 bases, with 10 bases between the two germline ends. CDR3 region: CASSVLGHEQFF. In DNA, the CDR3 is TGTGCCAGCAGTGTCCTGGGGCATGAGCAGTTCTTC.

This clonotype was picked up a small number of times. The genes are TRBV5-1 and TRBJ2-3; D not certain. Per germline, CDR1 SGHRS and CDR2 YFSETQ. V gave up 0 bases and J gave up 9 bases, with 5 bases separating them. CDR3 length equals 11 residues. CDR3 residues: CASSLEATQYF. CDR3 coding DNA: TGCGCCAGCAGCTTGGAGGCCACGCAGTATTTT.

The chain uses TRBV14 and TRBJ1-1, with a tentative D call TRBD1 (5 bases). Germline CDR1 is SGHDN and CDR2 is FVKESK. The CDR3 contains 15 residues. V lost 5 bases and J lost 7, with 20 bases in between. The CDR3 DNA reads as TGTGCCAGCAGCAAAACGGCGGGAGCGGGGGGTGAAGCTTTCTTT. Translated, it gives CASSKTAGAGGEAFF.

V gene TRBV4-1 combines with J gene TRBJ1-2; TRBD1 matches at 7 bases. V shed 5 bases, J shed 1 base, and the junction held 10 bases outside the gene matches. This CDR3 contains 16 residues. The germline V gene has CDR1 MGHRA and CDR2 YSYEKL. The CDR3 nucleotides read TGCGCCAGCAGCAACCGTCCGGGACAGAGTAACTATGGCTACACCTTC. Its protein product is CASSNRPGQSNYGYTF.